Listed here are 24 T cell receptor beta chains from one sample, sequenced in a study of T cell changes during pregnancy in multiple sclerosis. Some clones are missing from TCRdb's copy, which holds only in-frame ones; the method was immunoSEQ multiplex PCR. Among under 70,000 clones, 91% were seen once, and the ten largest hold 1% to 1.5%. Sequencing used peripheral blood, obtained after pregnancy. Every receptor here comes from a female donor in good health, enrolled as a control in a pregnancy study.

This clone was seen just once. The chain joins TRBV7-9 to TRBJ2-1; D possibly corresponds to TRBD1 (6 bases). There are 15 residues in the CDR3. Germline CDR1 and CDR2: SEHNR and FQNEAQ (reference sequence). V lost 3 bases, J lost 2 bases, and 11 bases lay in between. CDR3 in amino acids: CASSLGQGTYNEQFF. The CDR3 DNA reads TGTGCCAGCAGCTTGGGGCAGGGGACCTACAATGAGCAGTTCTTC.

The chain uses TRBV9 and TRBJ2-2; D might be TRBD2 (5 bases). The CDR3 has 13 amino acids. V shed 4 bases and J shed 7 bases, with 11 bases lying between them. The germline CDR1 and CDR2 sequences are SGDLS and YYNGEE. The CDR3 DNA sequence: TGTGCCAGCAGCTCGGGCCGGGGCGGGGAGCTGTTTTTT. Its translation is CASSSGRGGELFF.

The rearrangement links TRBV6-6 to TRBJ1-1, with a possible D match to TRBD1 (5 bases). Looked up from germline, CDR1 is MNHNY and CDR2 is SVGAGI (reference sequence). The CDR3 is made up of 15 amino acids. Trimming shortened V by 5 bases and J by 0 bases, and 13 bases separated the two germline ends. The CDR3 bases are TGTGCCAGCAGTCCGGGGCGGAGGGTGAACACTGAAGCTTTCTTT. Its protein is CASSPGRRVNTEAFF.

As DNA, the CDR3 is TGTGCCTGGAGCGGGAACACCGGGGAGCTGTTTTTT. The encoded protein is CAWSGNTGELFF. This chain uses TRBV30 with TRBJ2-2; D not resolved. CDR1 is GTSNPN, CDR2 SVGIG, per germline (reference sequence). Trimming took off 3 bases at V and 1 base at J, with 3 bases between the two ends. The CDR3 extends over 12 amino acids.

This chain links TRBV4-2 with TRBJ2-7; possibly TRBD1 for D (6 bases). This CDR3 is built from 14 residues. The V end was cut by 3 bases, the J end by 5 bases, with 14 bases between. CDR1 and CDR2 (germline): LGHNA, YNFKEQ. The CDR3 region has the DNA TGTGCCAGCAGCCAGCAAGCAGGGGCGGACGAGCAGTACTTC. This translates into CASSQQAGADEQYF.

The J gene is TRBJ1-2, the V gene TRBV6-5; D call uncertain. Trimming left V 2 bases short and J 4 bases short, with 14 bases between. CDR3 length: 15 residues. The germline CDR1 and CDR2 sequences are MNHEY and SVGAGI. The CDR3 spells CASSYSRRPIYGYTF. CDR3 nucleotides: TGTGCCAGCAGTTACAGCAGGAGGCCTATCTATGGCTACACCTTC.

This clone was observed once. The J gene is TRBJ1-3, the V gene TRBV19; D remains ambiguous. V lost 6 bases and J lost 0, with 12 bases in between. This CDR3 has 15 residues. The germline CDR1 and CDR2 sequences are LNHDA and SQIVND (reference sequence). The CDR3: CASSTRGRSGNTIYF. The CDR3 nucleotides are TGTGCCAGTAGCACTAGAGGCCGCTCTGGAAACACCATATATTTT.

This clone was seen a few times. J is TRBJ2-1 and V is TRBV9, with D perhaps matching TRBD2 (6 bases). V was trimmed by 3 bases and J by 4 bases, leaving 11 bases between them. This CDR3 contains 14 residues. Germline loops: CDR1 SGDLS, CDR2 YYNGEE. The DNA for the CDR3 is TGTGCCAGCAGCGGCGGGACTCCGTACAATGAGCAGTTCTTC. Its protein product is CASSGGTPYNEQFF. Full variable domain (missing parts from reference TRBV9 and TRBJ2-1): DSGVTQTPKHLITATGQRVTLRCSPRSGDLSVYWYQQSLDQGLQFLIQYYNGEERAKGNILERFSAQQFPDLHSELNLSSLELGDSALYFCASSGGTPYNEQFFGPGTRLTVL.

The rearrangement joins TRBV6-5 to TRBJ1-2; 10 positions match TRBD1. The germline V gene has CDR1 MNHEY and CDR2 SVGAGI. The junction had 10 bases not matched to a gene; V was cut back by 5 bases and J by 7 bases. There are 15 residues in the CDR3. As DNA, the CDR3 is TGTGCCAGCAGTCCGCCTGACAGGGGGCTCTCTGGCTACACCTTC. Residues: CASSPPDRGLSGYTF.

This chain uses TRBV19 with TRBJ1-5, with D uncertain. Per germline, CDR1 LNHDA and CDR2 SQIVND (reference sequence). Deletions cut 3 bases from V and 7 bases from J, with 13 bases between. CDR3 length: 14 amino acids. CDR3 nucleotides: TGTGCCAGTAGTATCCGGGATAGCAGGCAGCCCCAGCATTTT. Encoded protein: CASSIRDSRQPQHF.

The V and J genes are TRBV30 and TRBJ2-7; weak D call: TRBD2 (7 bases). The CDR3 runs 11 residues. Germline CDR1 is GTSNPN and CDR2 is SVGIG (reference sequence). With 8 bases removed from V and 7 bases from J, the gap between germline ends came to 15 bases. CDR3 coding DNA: TGTGCCAAGGGGGTAGCGGGTGAGCAGTACTTC. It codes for CAKGVAGEQYF. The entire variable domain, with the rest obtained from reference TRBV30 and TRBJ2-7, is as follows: SQTIHQWPATLVQPVGSPLSLECTVEGTSNPNLYWYRQAAGRGLQLLFYSVGIGQISSEVPQNLSASRPQDRQFILSSKKLLLSDSGFYLCAKGVAGEQYFGPGTRLTVT.

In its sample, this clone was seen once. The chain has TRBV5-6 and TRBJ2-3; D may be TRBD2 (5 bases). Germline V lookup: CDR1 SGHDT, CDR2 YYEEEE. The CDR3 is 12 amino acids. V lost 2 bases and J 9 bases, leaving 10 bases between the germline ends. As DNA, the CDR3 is TGTGCCAGCAGCTTCGTTACGGGGACGCAGTATTTT. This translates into CASSFVTGTQYF.

CDR3 protein: CASSQTSGGRGGELFF. Written as DNA, the CDR3 is TGTGCCAGCAGCCAGACTAGCGGGGGCCGAGGGGGGGAGCTGTTTTTT. V usage is TRBV7-2 and J usage is TRBJ2-2; 12 bases are a match to TRBD2. Germline CDR1 SGHTA, CDR2 FQGNSA. V shed 5 bases, J shed 8 bases, and the junction held 9 bases outside the gene matches. CDR3 length: 16 residues.

For the CDR3, the DNA is TGCGCCAGCAGCCAAGTCCCCCCCGACGGACTCACAGATACGCAGTATTTT. Its translation: CASSQVPPDGLTDTQYF. The J gene is TRBJ2-3, the V gene TRBV4-1, with a tentative D call TRBD2 (5 bases). V was clipped by 1 base and J by 2 bases, with 16 bases between them. This CDR3 region has 17 residues. CDR1 is MGHRA, CDR2 YSYEKL, per germline.

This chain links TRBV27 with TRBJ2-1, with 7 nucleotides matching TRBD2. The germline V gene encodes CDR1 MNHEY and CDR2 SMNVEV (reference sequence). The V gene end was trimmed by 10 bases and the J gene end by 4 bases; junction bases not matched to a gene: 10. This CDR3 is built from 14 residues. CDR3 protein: CAIARGSSYNEQFF. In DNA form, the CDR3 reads TGTGCCATCGCGCGGGGGAGCTCTTACAATGAGCAGTTCTTC.

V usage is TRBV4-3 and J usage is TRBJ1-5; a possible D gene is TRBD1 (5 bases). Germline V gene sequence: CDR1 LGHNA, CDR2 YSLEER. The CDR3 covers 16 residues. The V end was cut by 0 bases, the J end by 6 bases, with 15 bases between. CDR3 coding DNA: TGCGCCAGCAGCCAAGATATAGGGGAGGGCAGTCAGCCCCAGCATTTT. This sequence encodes CASSQDIGEGSQPQHF.

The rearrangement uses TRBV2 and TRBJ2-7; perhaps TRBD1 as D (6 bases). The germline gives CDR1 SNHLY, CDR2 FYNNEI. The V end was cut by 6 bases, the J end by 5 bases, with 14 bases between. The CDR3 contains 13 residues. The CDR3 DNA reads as TGTGCCAGCAGCGAGAACAGGGACCACGAGCAGTACTTC. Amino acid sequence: CASSENRDHEQYF. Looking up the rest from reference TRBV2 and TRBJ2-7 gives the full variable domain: EPEVTQTPSHQVTQMGQEVILRCVPISNHLYFYWYRQILGQKVEFLVSFYNNEISEKSEIFDDQFSVERPDGSNFTLKIRSTKLEDSAMYFCASSENRDHEQYFGPGTRLTVT.

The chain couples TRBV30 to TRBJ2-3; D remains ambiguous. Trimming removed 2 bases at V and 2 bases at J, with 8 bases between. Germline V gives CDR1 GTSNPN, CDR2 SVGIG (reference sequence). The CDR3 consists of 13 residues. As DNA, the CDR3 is TGTGCCTGGAGTCTCCAGAACACAGATACGCAGTATTTT. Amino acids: CAWSLQNTDTQYF.

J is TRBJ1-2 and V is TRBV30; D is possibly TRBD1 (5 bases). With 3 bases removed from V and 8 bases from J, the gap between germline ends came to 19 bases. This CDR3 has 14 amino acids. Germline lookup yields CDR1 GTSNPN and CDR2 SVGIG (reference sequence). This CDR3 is CAWRGPGGTQGYTF. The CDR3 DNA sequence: TGTGCCTGGAGAGGCCCGGGAGGGACCCAAGGCTACACCTTC.

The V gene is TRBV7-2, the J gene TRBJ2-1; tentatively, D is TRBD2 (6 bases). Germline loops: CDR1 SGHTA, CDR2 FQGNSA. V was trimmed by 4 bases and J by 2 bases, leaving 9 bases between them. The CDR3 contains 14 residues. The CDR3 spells CASSYPGAYNEQFF. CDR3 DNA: TGTGCCAGCAGCTACCCGGGGGCCTACAATGAGCAGTTCTTC.

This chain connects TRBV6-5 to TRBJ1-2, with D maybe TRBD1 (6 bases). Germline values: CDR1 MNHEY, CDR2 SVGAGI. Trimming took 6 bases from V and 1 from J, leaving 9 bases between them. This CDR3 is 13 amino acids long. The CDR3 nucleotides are TGTGCCAGCAGAAACAGGGATAACTATGGCTACACCTTC. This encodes CASRNRDNYGYTF.

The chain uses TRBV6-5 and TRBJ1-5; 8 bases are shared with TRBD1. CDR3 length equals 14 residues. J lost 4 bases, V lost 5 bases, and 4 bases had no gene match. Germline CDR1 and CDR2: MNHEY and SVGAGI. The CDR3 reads CASSEQGGNQPQHF. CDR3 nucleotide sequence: TGTGCCAGCAGTGAACAGGGGGGAAATCAGCCCCAGCATTTT.

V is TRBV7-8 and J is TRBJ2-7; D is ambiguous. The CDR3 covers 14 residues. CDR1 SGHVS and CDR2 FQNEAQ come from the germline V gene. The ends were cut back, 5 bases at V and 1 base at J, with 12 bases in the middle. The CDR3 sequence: CASSLPRYSYEQYF. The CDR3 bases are TGTGCCAGCAGCCTCCCGCGCTATTCCTACGAGCAGTACTTC. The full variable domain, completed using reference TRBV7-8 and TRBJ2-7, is GAGVSQSPRYKVAKRGQDVALRCDPISGHVSLFWYQQALGQGPEFLTYFQNEAQLDKSGLPSDRFFAERPEGSVSTLKIQRTQQEDSAVYLCASSLPRYSYEQYFGPGTRLTVT.

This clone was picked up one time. CDR3 coding DNA: TGTGCCAGCAGCTTAGCGAGCGTCACAGATACGCAGTATTTT. Protein sequence: CASSLASVTDTQYF. This rearrangement joins TRBV7-2 to TRBJ2-3; D unclear. In germline, CDR1 is SGHTA, CDR2 FQGNSA. The ends were cut back, 0 bases at V and 2 bases at J, with 6 bases in the middle. The CDR3 covers 14 residues.